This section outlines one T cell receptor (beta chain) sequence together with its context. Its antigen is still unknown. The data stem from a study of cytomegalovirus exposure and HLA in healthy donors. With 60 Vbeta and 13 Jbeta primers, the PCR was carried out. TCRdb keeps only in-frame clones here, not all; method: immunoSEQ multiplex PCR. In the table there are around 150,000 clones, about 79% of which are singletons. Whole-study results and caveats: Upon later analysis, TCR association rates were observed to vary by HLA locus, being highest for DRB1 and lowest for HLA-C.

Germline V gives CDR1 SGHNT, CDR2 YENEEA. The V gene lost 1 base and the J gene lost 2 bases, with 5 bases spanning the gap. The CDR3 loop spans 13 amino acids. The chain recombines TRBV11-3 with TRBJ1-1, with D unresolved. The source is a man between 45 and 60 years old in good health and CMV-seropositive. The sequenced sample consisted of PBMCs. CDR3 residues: CASSLAPNTEAFF. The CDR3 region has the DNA TGTGCCAGCAGCTTAGCCCCAAACACTGAAGCTTTCTTT.